This T cell receptor beta chain is drawn from a study of T cells in Graves' hyperthyroidism and ophthalmopathy. TCR beta CDR3 regions were amplified from RNA. HTBI primers were used for first-round RT-PCR of the TCR CDR3. TCRdb redid the calling of the multiplex PCR reads with MiXCR, one entry per CDR3 protein. The data contain about 480,000 distinct CDR3 sequences, roughly 24% of them singletons. This clonotype was picked up many times. J lost 8 bases, V lost 8 bases, and 23 bases had no gene match. CDR3 length: 18 residues. Per the germline V gene, CDR1 is MDHEN and CDR2 is SYDVKM. Those patients with uncontrolled infection, other autoimmune disease, pregnancy or lactation were excluded. Fresh peripheral blood, around 9.2 ml of it, supplied the PBMCs.

The specimen was blood. V and J are TRBV28 and TRBJ1-2; 10 nucleotides align to TRBD1. The sequence derives from a woman between 25 and 40 years old with Graves' ophthalmopathy. CDR3 sequence reads: CASGLLPGTGALEGGYTF. In DNA form, the CDR3 reads TGTGCCAGCGGATTATTGCCGGGGACAGGGGCCTTAGAGGGGGGCTACACCTTC.